The rows below give T cell receptor beta chains drawn from one sample of a study of cytomegalovirus exposure and HLA in healthy donors. TCRdb's table, derived via immunoSEQ multiplex PCR, lists solely in-frame clones and lacks some. The sample carries more than 120,000 clones, about four fifths recorded once. The material sequenced was PBMCs. The receptors were sampled from a woman in her thirties or forties in good health and CMV-seropositive. The CDR3 runs from the conserved cysteine through the conserved F or W. D genes are given only for firm matches. Size is stated for part of the rows, as once, few or many counts, or as a class when the clone is expanded.

clone_size,v_call,d_call,j_call,cdr3_aa,cdr3_nt
few,TRBV5-8,.,TRBJ2-5,CASSQRGGLAQETQYF,TGTGCCAGCTCCCAAAGGGGGGGGCTAGCCCAAGAGACCCAGTACTTC
.,TRBV28,.,TRBJ2-7,CARGGRPYEQYF,TGTGCCAGGGGAGGTCGTCCTTACGAGCAGTACTTC
.,TRBV11-2,TRBD1,TRBJ2-7,CASSLGTFYRGEDEQYF,TGTGCCAGCAGCTTAGGCACTTTTTACAGGGGAGAAGACGAGCAGTACTTC
few,TRBV7-3,TRBD2,TRBJ2-5,CASSLKAGGVGTQYF,TGTGCCAGCAGCTTAAAGGCGGGAGGGGTCGGGACCCAGTACTTC
.,TRBV10-2,TRBD2,TRBJ2-5,CASSRSGGEKETQYF,TGCGCCAGCAGTAGGTCTGGGGGGGAGAAAGAGACCCAGTACTTC
.,TRBV29-1,.,TRBJ1-1,CSVERGGNTEAFF,TGCAGCGTTGAAAGAGGGGGTAACACTGAAGCTTTCTTT
.,TRBV4-1,.,TRBJ2-5,CASSQGESARAGETQYF,TGCGCCAGCAGCCAGGGAGAGTCGGCTAGGGCGGGGGAGACCCAGTACTTC
.,TRBV5-1,.,TRBJ1-4,CASSPAPDRPEKLFF,TGCGCCAGCAGCCCGGCCCCCGACAGGCCCGAAAAACTGTTTTTT
once,TRBV5-6,TRBD1,TRBJ2-1,CASSPVQGIEPYNEQFF,TGTGCCAGCAGCCCGGTACAGGGGATAGAGCCTTACAATGAGCAGTTCTTC
.,TRBV7-9,TRBD2,TRBJ2-1,CASSLRGLAGGHEQFF,TGTGCCAGCAGCTTACGGGGACTAGCGGGAGGACATGAGCAGTTCTTC
once,TRBV12-5,TRBD2,TRBJ2-1,CASGLSTRGSGTYNEQFF,TGTGCTAGTGGTTTGTCTACCAGAGGTAGCGGGACGTACAATGAGCAGTTCTTC
.,TRBV27,.,TRBJ1-1,CASSLTGNTEAFF,TGTGCCAGCAGTTTAACAGGGAACACTGAAGCTTTCTTT
few,TRBV6-6,.,TRBJ1-2,CASSSGGYGYTF,TGTGCCAGCAGTTCGGGGGGCTATGGCTACACCTTC
.,TRBV10-2,.,TRBJ2-5,CASSERVRLAQETQYF,TGCGCCAGCAGTGAGAGGGTGCGTCTAGCTCAAGAGACCCAGTACTTC
.,TRBV9,TRBD1,TRBJ1-6,CASSAPGQGNSPLHF,TGTGCCAGCAGCGCTCCTGGACAGGGGAATTCACCCCTCCACTTT
few,TRBV27,.,TRBJ1-1,CASSLSRTVPVGGTEAFF,TGTGCCAGCAGTTTATCACGGACAGTCCCCGTCGGCGGCACTGAAGCTTTCTTT
.,TRBV7-2,.,TRBJ2-1,CASSLVGAGGRVDNEQFF,TGTGCCAGCAGCTTAGTTGGAGCGGGCGGCCGGGTAGACAATGAGCAGTTCTTC
once,TRBV29-1,TRBD1,TRBJ1-2,CSVDRTGGAYGYTF,TGCAGCGTTGATAGGACAGGGGGTGCCTATGGCTACACCTTC
once,TRBV5-5,.,TRBJ2-5,CASSLEAGQETQYF,TGTGCCAGCAGCTTGGAGGCAGGCCAAGAGACCCAGTACTTC
.,TRBV19,TRBD2,TRBJ2-1,CASTSEGGRGEQFF,TGTGCCAGTACCTCGGAGGGCGGGAGGGGTGAGCAGTTCTTC
.,TRBV2,TRBD2,TRBJ2-1,CASSELGTSGHEQFF,TGTGCCAGCAGTGAGTTGGGGACTAGCGGGCACGAGCAGTTCTTC
.,TRBV29-1,.,TRBJ2-5,CSVSRGRETQYF,TGCAGCGTTTCCCGAGGTAGAGAGACCCAGTACTTC
.,TRBV10-3,.,TRBJ2-3,CAISENTNTQYF,TGTGCCATCAGTGAGAATACAAATACGCAGTATTTT
once,TRBV19,TRBD1,TRBJ1-2,CASSINRGLDYGYTF,TGTGCCAGTAGTATCAACAGGGGGCTTGACTATGGCTACACCTTC
.,TRBV4-2,TRBD2,TRBJ2-7,CASSQDGQRGYEQYF,TGTGCCAGCAGCCAAGATGGCCAGCGGGGCTACGAGCAGTACTTC
.,TRBV5-6,.,TRBJ1-3,CASSLFGGRNTIYF,TGTGCCAGCAGCTTGTTTGGAGGCAGAAACACCATATATTTT
once,TRBV30,TRBD1,TRBJ2-5,CAWTGTGGAETQYF,TGTGCCTGGACGGGTACAGGGGGCGCAGAGACCCAGTACTTC
.,TRBV6-1,.,TRBJ1-5,CASSLDRLNQPQHF,TGTGCCAGCAGCCTGGACAGACTTAATCAGCCCCAGCATTTT
.,TRBV18,.,TRBJ2-6,CASSPTASGANVLTF,TGTGCCAGCTCCCCGACAGCCTCTGGGGCCAACGTCCTGACTTTC
.,TRBV9,TRBD1,TRBJ1-3,CASSVAGQVGNTIYF,TGTGCCAGCAGCGTAGCCGGACAGGTTGGAAACACCATATATTTT
.,TRBV7-2,.,TRBJ2-3,CASSLVGGRTDTQYF,TGTGCCAGCAGCTTAGTCGGAGGGCGGACAGATACGCAGTATTTT
.,TRBV12-5,TRBD2,TRBJ2-7,CASGREESHEQYF,TGTGCTAGTGGTCGGGAGGAATCCCACGAGCAGTACTTC
.,TRBV10-1,.,TRBJ2-7,CASSQGYEQYF,TGCGCCAGCAGTCAGGGATACGAGCAGTACTTC
.,TRBV5-1,TRBD1,TRBJ1-5,CASSLQGAVNQPQHF,TGCGCCAGCAGTCTACAGGGGGCGGTCAATCAGCCCCAGCATTTT
.,TRBV18,.,TRBJ1-5,CASSADSNQPQHF,TGTGCCAGCTCAGCAGATAGCAATCAGCCCCAGCATTTT
once,TRBV5-1,TRBD2,TRBJ2-3,CASSSLAGGGADTQYF,TGCGCCAGCAGCTCCCTAGCGGGAGGGGGTGCAGATACGCAGTATTTT
.,TRBV29-1,TRBD2,TRBJ2-1,CSVVTSGSAAYNEQFF,TGCAGCGTTGTGACTAGCGGGAGCGCGGCGTACAATGAGCAGTTCTTC
.,TRBV28,.,TRBJ2-1,CASSSPNSYNEQFF,TGTGCCAGCAGTTCCCCCAACTCCTACAATGAGCAGTTCTTC
.,TRBV19,.,TRBJ1-5,CASSPKGGLSNQPQHF,TGTGCCAGTTCACCCAAAGGGGGTCTGAGCAATCAGCCCCAGCATTTT
once,TRBV2,.,TRBJ1-5,CASSVRGSGNQPQHF,TGTGCCAGCAGTGTCCGCGGCTCGGGCAATCAGCCCCAGCATTTT
.,TRBV19,.,TRBJ2-7,CASKKGESFEQYF,TGTGCCAGTAAAAAGGGGGAAAGTTTCGAGCAGTACTTC
.,TRBV19,TRBD2,TRBJ2-3,CASGKRGGADTQYF,TGTGCCAGTGGAAAGCGGGGGGGGGCAGATACGCAGTATTTT
few,TRBV7-2,.,TRBJ2-7,CASSLGQGAYEQYF,TGTGCCAGCAGCTTAGGTCAGGGTGCGTACGAGCAGTACTTC
.,TRBV19,TRBD1,TRBJ2-5,CASSSDRGKGTQYF,TGTGCCAGTAGTAGTGACAGGGGCAAGGGGACCCAGTACTTC
.,TRBV28,.,TRBJ1-5,CASSLQTFTQHF,TGTGCCAGCAGTCTACAGACATTTACCCAGCATTTT
.,TRBV2,TRBD1,TRBJ1-1,CASGYSPGQGNTEAFF,TGTGCCAGCGGATACTCCCCCGGACAGGGGAACACTGAAGCTTTCTTT
.,TRBV7-9,TRBD2,TRBJ2-7,CASSLEPGLKGGVEQYF,TGTGCCAGCAGCTTAGAGCCCGGGCTGAAGGGAGGGGTCGAGCAGTACTTC
.,TRBV9,TRBD2,TRBJ2-3,CASSVLAGVGSPDTQYF,TGTGCCAGCAGCGTACTAGCGGGAGTTGGTTCACCAGATACGCAGTATTTT